This is a list of T cell receptor beta chains from one sample in a study of blood T cell repertoires in COVID-19. TCRdb keeps only in-frame clones here, not all; method: immunoSEQ multiplex PCR. The sample has under 25,000 clones; roughly 85% are singletons. The source material was peripheral blood. The receptors come from a human donor with active COVID-19. The donor label of this sample is uncertain. Both conserved end residues are part of each CDR3.

V	J	CDR3
TRBV5-5	TRBJ2-7	CASSLGVAYEQYF
TRBV5-4	TRBJ1-3	CASSLYGSTIYF
TRBV2	TRBJ2-2	CASKAGGPGELFF
TRBV5-1	TRBJ1-2	CASSFTGAGGYTF
TRBV28	TRBJ2-4	CASTHSGRAIAKNIQYF
TRBV28	TRBJ1-2	CASSSGLWALRYGYTF
TRBV11-3	TRBJ2-1	CASRNSGSWDNEQFF
TRBV6-5	TRBJ1-2	CAARLNRDGYTF
TRBV5-1	TRBJ2-1	CASSIQGNEQFF
TRBV24-1	TRBJ1-1	CATSDQGTGEAFF
TRBV24-1	TRBJ2-2	CATSDLLNTGELFF
TRBV6-5	TRBJ1-1	CASSRGGKGNTEAFF
TRBV12-3/TRBV12-4	TRBJ1-1	CASSLRGLTEAFF
TRBV4-3	TRBJ1-3	CASSRTTTGITGNTIYF
TRBV6-5	TRBJ2-7	CASSYREGYEQYF
TRBV28	TRBJ2-4	CASSLWEGIQYF
TRBV6-5	TRBJ1-5	CASGRVGSNQPQHF
TRBV28	TRBJ2-5	CASSSRDRGYETQYF
TRBV29-1	TRBJ2-3	CSVELGGDTQYF
TRBV6-2/TRBV6-3	TRBJ2-2	CASSPPLRTGMPLNTGELFF
TRBV5-1	TRBJ1-2	CASSTEGNYGYTF
TRBV21-1	TRBJ2-1	CASSKGKLAGRYNEQFF
TRBV7-3	TRBJ2-7	CASSLGLAGGEQYF
TRBV19	TRBJ1-5	CASSNRGGAYSNQPQHF
TRBV12-3/TRBV12-4	TRBJ2-7	CASSLTGHLEQYF
TRBV18	TRBJ1-2	CASSPDRHSNYGYTF
TRBV4-1	TRBJ1-5	CASSQGGRGPNQPQHF
TRBV3-1/TRBV3-2	TRBJ1-6	CASSESSYNSPLHF
TRBV9	TRBJ2-7	CASSTHYQHSYEQYF
TRBV7-9	TRBJ1-5	CASSEDSYSNQPQHF
TRBV29-1	TRBJ2-1	CSVGGGRGYDNEQFF
TRBV30	TRBJ2-3	CAWRAPLAGGPQADTQYF
TRBV24-1	TRBJ2-3	CAVGWGQGSTDTQYF
TRBV24-1	TRBJ2-2	CATAGTGNTGELFF
TRBV18	TRBJ1-5	CASSPQGGNQPQHF
TRBV10-2	TRBJ2-3	CASSQIAGSDTQYF
TRBV27	TRBJ1-6	CASTRDRAGNSPLHF
TRBV11-3	TRBJ2-2	CASSLEEGATTQPYTGELFF
TRBV19	TRBJ2-1	CASSIDSPSNEQFF
TRBV7-2	TRBJ2-3	CASSASSGGGGGTQYF
TRBV27	TRBJ2-5	CASSFGRAETQYF
TRBV2	TRBJ2-3	CASRRGRAVTDTQYF
TRBV6-2/TRBV6-3	TRBJ2-7	CASSYPLRLAGGTYEQYF
TRBV4-1	TRBJ2-3	CASSQVGTSGRVTDTQYF
TRBV5-1	TRBJ2-7	CASSLPSGQYEQYF
TRBV19	TRBJ2-1	CATQAGVYSDEQFF
TRBV11-2	TRBJ2-7	CASSIGTGVVNEQYF
TRBV19	TRBJ2-5	CASSRKGQGASVGGYQETQYF
TRBV5-5	TRBJ2-1	CASSFHHLQGELKNEQFF
TRBV29-1	TRBJ1-2	CSSTHRGGYTF
TRBV5-8	TRBJ1-2	CASSHPGERGYTF